The T cell receptor beta chain described here comes from a study of OX40 agonist ivuxolimab in advanced cancers. Turning to the study itself: Partial responses were achieved by three patients, one with hepatocellular carcinoma and two with cutaneous melanoma.

The protocol was immunoSEQ multiplex PCR, while the TCRdb copy is restricted to in-frame clones and leaves out a portion. The sample holds about 95,000 clones, 90% to 95% seen once. The V end was cut by 6 bases, the J end by 1 base, with 12 bases between. From germline, CDR1 is SGHNT and CDR2 YENEEA. This CDR3 contains 14 residues. This clone was seen only once. Its matching antigen is unknown. Whole-study findings and limits: Part of the nonresponder group also had normalized T-cell clonal expansion that was low. In the 0.1 to 3.0 mg/kg range, CD4+ and CD8+ blood T cells had expanded clonally by week 6. The average count of expanded clones was higher among CD8+ T cells than among CD4+.

The chain is built from TRBV11-3 and TRBJ1-2; D is possibly TRBD1 (5 bases). This specimen consisted of CD4+ or CD8+ T cells sorted from blood, obtained in a trial of the OX40 agonist ivuxolimab. The receptor was isolated from an adult with an advanced solid tumor such as melanoma, head and neck, liver or kidney cancer. CDR3 sequence: CASSAGSGNYGYTF. The CDR3 DNA reads as TGTGCCAGCAGTGCAGGGTCGGGTAACTATGGCTACACCTTC.